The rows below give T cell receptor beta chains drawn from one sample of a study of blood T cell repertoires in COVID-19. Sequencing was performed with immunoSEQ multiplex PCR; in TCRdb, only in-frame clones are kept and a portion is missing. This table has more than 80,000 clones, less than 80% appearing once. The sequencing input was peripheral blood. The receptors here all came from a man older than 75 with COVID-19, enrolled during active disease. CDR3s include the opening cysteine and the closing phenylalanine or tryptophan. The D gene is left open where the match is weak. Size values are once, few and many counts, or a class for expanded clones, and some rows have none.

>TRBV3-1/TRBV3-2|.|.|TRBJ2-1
TGTGCCAGCAGCCCCCAAGGCGGGAACTTCGACAATGAGCAGTTCTTC
CASSPQGGNFDNEQFF
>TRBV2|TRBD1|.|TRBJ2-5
TGTGCCAGCAGTGATTGGACAGGTTCAGAGACCCAGTACTTC
CASSDWTGSETQYF
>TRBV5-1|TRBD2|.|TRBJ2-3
TGCGCCAGCAGCCGGCGGACTAGCGGGAGAACAGATACGCAGTATTTT
CASSRRTSGRTDTQYF
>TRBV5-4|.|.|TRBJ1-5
TGTGCCAGCAGCTTTAAAGGAGGGGATCAGCCCCAGCATTTT
CASSFKGGDQPQHF
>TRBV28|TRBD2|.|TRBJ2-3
TGTGCCAGCAGTTTTTTCGGGAGGGGCACAGATACGCAGTATTTT
CASSFFGRGTDTQYF
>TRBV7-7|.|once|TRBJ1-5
TGTGCTAGCAGCCCGGGGATCAATCAGCCCCAGCATTTT
CASSPGINQPQHF
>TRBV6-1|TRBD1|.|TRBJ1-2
TGTGCCAGCAGTGGTATGGGACAGGGGTTAAACTATGGCTACACCTTC
CASSGMGQGLNYGYTF
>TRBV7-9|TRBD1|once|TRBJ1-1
TGTGCCAGCAACGACAGGGTTCATGCTGAAGCTTTCTTT
CASNDRVHAEAFF
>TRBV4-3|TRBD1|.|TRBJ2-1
TGCGCCAGCAGCCCGGGACAGGGTTATGAGCAGTTCTTC
CASSPGQGYEQFF
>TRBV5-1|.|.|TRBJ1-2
TGCGCCAGCAGCTTGGGGGTTGGGGAGGACGGCTACACCTTC
CASSLGVGEDGYTF
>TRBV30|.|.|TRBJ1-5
TGTGCCTGGACCGGACAGCACGGGAAGCCCCAGCATTTT
CAWTGQHGKPQHF
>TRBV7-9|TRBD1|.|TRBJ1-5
TGTGCCAGCAGCTTAGGACAGGGGGAAAGTCAGCCCCAGCATTTT
CASSLGQGESQPQHF
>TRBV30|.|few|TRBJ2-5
TGTGCCTGGAGTGTTACAGAAGAGACCCAGTACTTC
CAWSVTEETQYF
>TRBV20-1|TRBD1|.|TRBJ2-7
TGCAGCACCGACAGGGCCTACGAGCAGTACTTC
CSTDRAYEQYF
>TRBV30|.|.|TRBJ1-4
TGTGCCTGGACCGTAGACAGGTCGAATGAAAAACTGTTTTTT
CAWTVDRSNEKLFF
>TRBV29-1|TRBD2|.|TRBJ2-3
TGCAGCGTTGAAGATCCGGCGGGAGGGCCAGATACGCAGTATTTT
CSVEDPAGGPDTQYF
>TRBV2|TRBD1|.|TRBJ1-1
TGTGCCAGCAGTGGACAGGGTAGGACTGAAGCTTTCTTT
CASSGQGRTEAFF
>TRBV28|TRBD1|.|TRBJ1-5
TGTGCCAGCAGTGCACTCATTGACAGGGAGGTAGAGCCCCAGCATTTT
CASSALIDREVEPQHF
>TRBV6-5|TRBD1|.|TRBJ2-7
TGTGCCAGCAGTCGGGGACAGGTTTACGAGCAGTACTTC
CASSRGQVYEQYF
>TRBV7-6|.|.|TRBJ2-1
TGTGCCAGCAGTACACGGGGATGGGCAGGGGACAATGAGCAGTTCTTC
CASSTRGWAGDNEQFF
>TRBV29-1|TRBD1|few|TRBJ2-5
TGCAGCGTTAGGGACAGGGGTTCGTACGAGACCCAGTACTTC
CSVRDRGSYETQYF
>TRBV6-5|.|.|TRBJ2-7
TGTGCCAGCAGTTCCGGGTTCAGCAGCGAGCAGTACTTC
CASSSGFSSEQYF
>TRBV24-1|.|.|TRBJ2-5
TGTGCCACCAGTGACATGACAGAGGACCAAGAGACCCAGTACTTC
CATSDMTEDQETQYF
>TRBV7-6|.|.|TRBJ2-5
TGTGCCAGCAGCCGAACAGGGATCCAAGAGACCCAGTACTTC
CASSRTGIQETQYF
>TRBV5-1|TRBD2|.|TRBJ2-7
TGCGCCAGCAGCTTGGACCCTAGCGGGGCCCCCTACGAGCAGTACTTC
CASSLDPSGAPYEQYF
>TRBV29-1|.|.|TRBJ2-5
TGCAGCGTTGATTCCCGGAGTCGGGAGACCCAGTACTTC
CSVDSRSRETQYF
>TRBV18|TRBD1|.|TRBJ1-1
TGTGCCAGCTCACCAACCGCGGGTACCGGGGACAGGGGGGGTGACACTGAAGCTTTCTTT
CASSPTAGTGDRGGDTEAFF
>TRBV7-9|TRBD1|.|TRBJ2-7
TGTGCCAGCAAGGAATTGGACAGGGCAATTCACGAGCAGTACTTC
CASKELDRAIHEQYF
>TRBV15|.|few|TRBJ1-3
TGTGCCACCAGCAGAGTTCCAGTCTCTGGAAACACCATATATTTT
CATSRVPVSGNTIYF
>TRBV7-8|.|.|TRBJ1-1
TGTGCCAGCAGCTTCTACGGGGACTTGAACACTGAAGCTTTCTTT
CASSFYGDLNTEAFF
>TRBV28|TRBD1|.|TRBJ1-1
TGTGCCAGCAGTTTATCGGACAGGACAAAAGCTTTCTTT
CASSLSDRTKAFF
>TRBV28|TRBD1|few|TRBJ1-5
TGTGCCAGCAGTCTATCGGGACAGGGGGGGCAGCCCCAGCATTTT
CASSLSGQGGQPQHF
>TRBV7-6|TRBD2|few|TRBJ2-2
TGTGCCAGCAGCTTAGTCGGGGGGAGTCAAGACACCGGGGAGCTGTTTTTT
CASSLVGGSQDTGELFF
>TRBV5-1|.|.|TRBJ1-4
TGCGCCAGCAGCTTGGTTCAGGGGAATGAAAAACTGTTTTTT
CASSLVQGNEKLFF
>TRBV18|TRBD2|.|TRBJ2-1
TGTGCCAGCTCACCCCTAGCGGGAGGTGATGAGCAGTTCTTC
CASSPLAGGDEQFF
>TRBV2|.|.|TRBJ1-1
TGTGCCAGCAGTGTTGCCGAGAGCACTGAAGCTTTCTTT
CASSVAESTEAFF
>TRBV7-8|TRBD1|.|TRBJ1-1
TGTGCCAGCAGCTTCTTCGGGACAGGGTCCCCAGGCACTGAAGCTTTCTTT
CASSFFGTGSPGTEAFF
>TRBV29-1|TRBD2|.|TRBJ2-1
TGCAGCGGGGTTCCGGAAGGAGCGGGAGATAGGCAGTTCTTC
CSGVPEGAGDRQFF
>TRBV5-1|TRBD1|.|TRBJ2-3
TGCGCCAGCAGCAAGGAAAGGACAGGTACGCAGTATTTT
CASSKERTGTQYF
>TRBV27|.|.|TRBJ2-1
TGTGCCAGCCGGATCGGGGGTTCGGCCTATTTATCCAATGAGCAGTTCTTC
CASRIGGSAYLSNEQFF
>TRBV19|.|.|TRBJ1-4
TGTGCCAGTAAGGGGGTTGCAACTAATGAAAAACTGTTTTTT
CASKGVATNEKLFF
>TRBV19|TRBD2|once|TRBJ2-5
TGTGCCAGTAGTACCCTAACTAGCGGGGTTAAAGAGACCCAGTACTTC
CASSTLTSGVKETQYF
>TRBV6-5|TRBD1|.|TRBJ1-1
TGTGCCAGCAGCTACACGACAGGGGCCCCGACTGAAGCTTTCTTT
CASSYTTGAPTEAFF
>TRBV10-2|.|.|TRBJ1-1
TGCGCCAGCAGTGAGTCTGTCGGCAGGGGGAACACTGAAGCTTTCTTT
CASSESVGRGNTEAFF
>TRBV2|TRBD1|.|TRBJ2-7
TGTGCCAGCGTCAGGGGACAGGGGAGTTACGAGCAGTACTTC
CASVRGQGSYEQYF
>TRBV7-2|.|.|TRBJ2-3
TGTGCCAGCAGCTCCCGGGACTCACGCACAGATACGCAGTATTTT
CASSSRDSRTDTQYF
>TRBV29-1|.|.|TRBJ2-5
TGCAGCGTTGTAATCGACTTCCAAGAGACCCAGTACTTC
CSVVIDFQETQYF
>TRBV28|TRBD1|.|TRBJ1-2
TGTGCCAGCAGCCCCGAGGCAGGGGGCAGCTATGGCTACACCTTC
CASSPEAGGSYGYTF
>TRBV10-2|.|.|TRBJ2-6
TGCGCCAGCAGGGATGTGGGGGGAAGTGGGGCCAACGTCCTGACTTTC
CASRDVGGSGANVLTF
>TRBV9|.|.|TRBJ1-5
TGTGCCAGCTCCGGGGGATCAGGCAATCAGCCCCAGCATTTT
CASSGGSGNQPQHF
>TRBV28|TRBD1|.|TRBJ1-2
TGTGCCAGCAGTACTACCCTATCCGGGACAGGGTATGGCTACACCTTC
CASSTTLSGTGYGYTF